The 31 T cell receptor beta chains reported below all come from one sample, sequenced in a study of identical twins. MiXCR, applied by TCRdb to the 5' RACE reads, yields one record per CDR3 protein. The table shows more than 350,000 distinct CDR3 sequences, with around 9% occurring only once. What was sequenced was naive T cells sorted from blood. The origin of the receptors is a woman in her forties or fifties in good health.

The chain uses TRBV20-1 and TRBJ2-4, with a weak D call TRBD2 (6 bases). The CDR3 sequence is 13 residues long. In germline, CDR1 is DFQATT, CDR2 SNEGSKA (reference sequence). V was shortened by 5 bases and J by 0 bases, with 8 bases between the two germline ends. CDR3 residues: CSALEGAKNIQYF. The CDR3 DNA follows: TGCAGTGCTTTGGAGGGAGCCAAAAACATTCAGTACTTC.

CDR3 coding DNA: TGTGCCAGCAGTTTCCGGGGAGGTACGCAGTATTTT. The encoded protein is CASSFRGGTQYF. The genes are TRBV27 and TRBJ2-3; D is perhaps TRBD2 (6 bases). With 3 bases removed from V and 8 bases from J, the gap between germline ends came to 9 bases. This CDR3 has 12 residues. The germline V gene encodes CDR1 MNHEY and CDR2 SMNVEV (reference sequence).

This clonotype was seen only a few times. The V call is TRBV5-5, the J call TRBJ2-1; 10 positions match TRBD2. CDR1 and CDR2 (germline): SGHKS, YYEKEE (reference sequence). The CDR3 loop spans 15 amino acids. After removal of 6 bases from V and 8 bases from J, the junction contained 11 bases not matched to a gene. The CDR3 sequence: CASNPTSGTFDEQFF. The CDR3 DNA sequence: TGTGCCAGCAACCCCACTAGCGGGACGTTCGATGAGCAGTTCTTC.

CDR3 residues: CATSETTGLAVVNEQFF. The DNA for the CDR3 is TGTGCCACCAGTGAAACAACGGGACTAGCGGTAGTAAATGAGCAGTTCTTC. The chain employs TRBV24-1 and TRBJ2-1; the match to TRBD2 covers 11 bases. Germline V gene lookup returns CDR1 KGHDR and CDR2 SFDVKD. CDR3 size: 17 residues. V trimming: 4 bases; J trimming: 7 bases; junction bases outside the gene matches: 11.

The sample holds many counts of this clonotype. The chain recombines TRBV7-9 with TRBJ2-2, with D unclear. The V end lost 0 bases, the J end lost 7 bases, and 3 bases lay between the germline ends. The CDR3 runs 12 residues. Germline V lookup: CDR1 SEHNR, CDR2 FQNEAQ (reference sequence). CDR3 coding DNA: TGTGCCAGCAGCTTAGCTGGCGGGGAGCTGTTTTTT. Its protein product is CASSLAGGELFF.

This clonotype was observed many times. This chain connects TRBV3-1 to TRBJ1-4, with no clear D. Germline assignment: CDR1 LGHDT and CDR2 YNNKEL (reference sequence). This CDR3 is built from 14 residues. The V and J ends lost 4 bases and 3 bases respectively, with 9 bases between them. CDR3 DNA sequence: TGTGCCAGCAGCCCACGTCGAGCTAATGAAAAACTGTTTTTT. It translates to CASSPRRANEKLFF.

The chain combines TRBV6-5 with TRBJ2-6; TRBD1 agrees at 9 bases. Germline CDR1 reads MNHEY; CDR2 reads SVGAGI. Losses at the gene ends were 2 bases for V and 0 bases for J; bases not matched to a gene: 5. CDR3 length: 18 amino acids. The CDR3 loop is CASSYPGTGISGANVLTF. For the CDR3, the DNA is TGTGCCAGCAGTTACCCAGGGACAGGGATCTCTGGGGCCAACGTCCTGACTTTC.

The J gene is TRBJ2-5, the V gene TRBV28; 9 nucleotides line up with TRBD2. The CDR3 totals 14 residues. Germline lookup yields CDR1 MDHEN and CDR2 SYDVKM. V lost 6 bases and J lost 2; bases outside the gene matches: 4. The CDR3 DNA follows: TGTGCCAGCAGCCTAGCGGGAAGACAAGAGACCCAGTACTTC. This translates into CASSLAGRQETQYF.

CDR3 protein: CATSEAGGPTDEQFF. The CDR3 DNA is TGTGCCACCAGTGAAGCGGGAGGGCCGACGGATGAGCAGTTCTTC. This chain connects TRBV24-1 to TRBJ2-1, with 10 bases lining up with TRBD2. V dropped 4 bases and J dropped 8; count of bases not matched to a gene: 7. CDR1 KGHDR and CDR2 SFDVKD come from the germline V gene. The CDR3 has 15 amino acids.

The chain uses TRBV4-1 and TRBJ2-6; 12 bases line up with TRBD2. The ends lost 6 bases at V and 4 bases at J; junction bases unmatched: 4. The CDR3 is made up of 16 amino acids. The V gene's germline CDR1 is MGHRA and CDR2 YSYEKL. This chain's CDR3 is CASRTSGSTGANVLTF. The CDR3 region has the DNA TGCGCCAGCAGGACTAGCGGGAGCACGGGGGCCAACGTCCTGACTTTC.

V and J are TRBV6-5 and TRBJ2-7, with D maybe TRBD1 (5 bases). Germline V gene data show CDR1 as MNHEY and CDR2 as SVGAGI. The CDR3 spans 18 residues. V lost 2 bases and J 0 bases, leaving 20 bases between the germline ends. DNA of the CDR3: TGTGCCAGCAGTTACACAGACACTTCAGGGCAAAGCTCCTACGAGCAGTACGTC. This codes for CASSYTDTSGQSSYEQYV.

This clonotype was seen repeatedly, ten times or more. The chain links TRBV5-1 to TRBJ1-4; 7 bases map to TRBD1. Trimming cost V 0 bases and J 5 bases; bases outside gene matches: 10. The germline V gene encodes CDR1 SGHRS and CDR2 YFSETQ. The CDR3 has 17 residues. CDR3 amino acids: CASSLAPSTGANEKLFF. The CDR3 DNA reads as TGCGCCAGCAGCTTGGCCCCGTCTACAGGGGCCAATGAAAAACTGTTTTTT. Combining the CDR3 with reference TRBV5-1 and TRBJ1-4 gives the whole variable domain KAGVTQTPRYLIKTRGQQVTLSCSPISGHRSVSWYQQTPGQGLQFLFEYFSETQRNKGNFPGRFSGRQFSNSRSEMNVSTLELGDSALYLCASSLAPSTGANEKLFFGSGTQLSVL.

The chain uses TRBV5-1 and TRBJ2-7, with a possible D match to TRBD2 (6 bases). Trimming stripped 3 bases from V and 6 bases from J, with 16 bases between. This CDR3 has 14 amino acids. Per the germline V gene, CDR1 is SGHRS and CDR2 is YFSETQ. CDR3 amino acids: CASSSGLMGLEQYF. The CDR3 nucleotides read TGCGCCAGCAGCTCGGGACTCATGGGGCTCGAGCAGTACTTC.

This clonotype was detected a few times. J is TRBJ2-1 and V is TRBV5-1; D possibly corresponds to TRBD2 (6 bases). Germline CDR1 reads SGHRS; CDR2 reads YFSETQ. The CDR3 spans 12 residues. V lost 5 bases, J lost 5 bases, and 8 bases lay in between. CDR3 residues: CASREGDNEQFF. CDR3 nucleotides: TGCGCCAGCAGGGAGGGTGACAATGAGCAGTTCTTC. The full variable domain, rest sourced from reference TRBV5-1 and TRBJ2-1, is KAGVTQTPRYLIKTRGQQVTLSCSPISGHRSVSWYQQTPGQGLQFLFEYFSETQRNKGNFPGRFSGRQFSNSRSEMNVSTLELGDSALYLCASREGDNEQFFGPGTRLTVL.

This clonotype occurred many times. The chain employs TRBV5-1 and TRBJ2-2; TRBD1 matches 10 bases. Germline V gene data show CDR1 as SGHRS and CDR2 as YFSETQ. Trimming removed 1 base from V and 6 bases from J; junction bases left unmatched: 9. The CDR3 has 17 residues. The chain's CDR3 is CASSLPRTGGEAGELFF. The CDR3 region has the DNA TGCGCCAGCAGCTTGCCAAGGACAGGGGGTGAAGCCGGGGAGCTGTTTTTT. Based on the CDR3 plus reference TRBV5-1 and TRBJ2-2, the full variable domain is KAGVTQTPRYLIKTRGQQVTLSCSPISGHRSVSWYQQTPGQGLQFLFEYFSETQRNKGNFPGRFSGRQFSNSRSEMNVSTLELGDSALYLCASSLPRTGGEAGELFFGEGSRLTVL.

This clonotype was seen a few times. This chain links TRBV10-3 with TRBJ1-1; no firm D call. The V end lost 0 bases, the J end lost 1 base, and 3 bases lay between the germline ends. Germline CDR1 reads ENHRY; CDR2 reads SYGVKD. The CDR3 totals 13 residues. In nucleotides, the CDR3 is TGTGCCATCAGTGAGTCAGGGAACACTGAAGCTTTCTTT. Encoded protein: CAISESGNTEAFF.

This clonotype was recorded a few times. CDR3 region: CASKGRRSIGDEQFF. CDR3 nucleotides: TGTGCCAGTAAAGGCAGGCGGTCAATTGGTGATGAGCAGTTCTTC. This sequence joins TRBV19 and TRBJ2-1; the D is unclear. The V end lost 7 bases, the J end lost 8 bases, and 21 bases lay between the germline ends. CDR3 size: 15 residues. The germline CDR1 and CDR2 sequences are LNHDA and SQIVND (reference sequence).

This clonotype has a count of ten or more. The chain joins TRBV27 to TRBJ2-5; possibly TRBD1 for D (7 bases). CDR1 is MNHEY and CDR2 is SMNVEV in the germline V gene (reference sequence). This CDR3 has 17 residues. Trimming removed 1 base at V and 2 bases at J, with 17 bases between. As DNA, the CDR3 is TGTGCCAGCAGTTTATTAGGGGGCGGGACAGTACAAGAGACCCAGTACTTC. This encodes CASSLLGGGTVQETQYF.

This clonotype was recorded many times. V gene TRBV29-1 combines with J gene TRBJ2-3, with TRBD2 matching over 14 bases. CDR3 length equals 22 residues. V trimming: 0 bases; J trimming: 0 bases; junction bases outside the gene matches: 17. The germline V gene encodes CDR1 SQVTM and CDR2 ANQGSEA. The CDR3 spells CSVEDRGKRGLAGVPSTDTQYF. The CDR3, as DNA: TGCAGCGTTGAAGATCGGGGGAAACGGGGACTAGCGGGAGTTCCTAGCACAGATACGCAGTATTTT.

This clonotype occurred many times. This rearrangement joins TRBV5-1 to TRBJ2-5, with D unresolved. CDR1 and CDR2 (germline): SGHRS, YFSETQ. V dropped 2 bases and J dropped 5 bases, with 19 bases sitting between them. The CDR3 covers 16 residues. CDR3 sequence reads: CASSFLVGRLGETQYF. The CDR3 nucleotides are TGCGCCAGCAGCTTTCTAGTGGGTCGTCTCGGGGAGACCCAGTACTTC. Together with reference TRBV5-1 and TRBJ2-5, the CDR3 gives the full variable domain: KAGVTQTPRYLIKTRGQQVTLSCSPISGHRSVSWYQQTPGQGLQFLFEYFSETQRNKGNFPGRFSGRQFSNSRSEMNVSTLELGDSALYLCASSFLVGRLGETQYFGPGTRLLVL.

The table lists this clonotype with a few counts. The CDR3 DNA is TGTGCCAGCACCCCAGAGGGGAGCGGGAGGTATAATGAGCAGTTCTTC. Translating gives CASTPEGSGRYNEQFF. V is TRBV13 and J is TRBJ2-1, with 9 bases fitting TRBD2. CDR1 and CDR2 from the germline V gene are PRHDT and FYEKMQ (reference sequence). There are 16 residues in the CDR3. Trimming cost V 7 bases and J 7 bases; bases outside gene matches: 14.

This clonotype was observed a handful of times. This chain links TRBV12-3 or TRBV12-4 with TRBJ2-7; 7 nucleotides match TRBD1. The CDR3 is made up of 14 amino acids. V was clipped by 5 bases and J by 3 bases; unmatched bases: 7. The CDR3 protein is CASSPPGQHYEQYF. The CDR3 DNA reads TGTGCCAGCAGTCCACCGGGACAGCACTACGAGCAGTACTTC.

This clonotype has just a few counts. J is TRBJ2-4 and V is TRBV7-8; 8 nucleotides line up with TRBD1. CDR3 length: 14 amino acids. The V segment lost 3 bases and the J segment 8 bases; nucleotides outside the gene matches: 6. Germline V CDR1 and CDR2: SGHVS, FQNEAQ. In nucleotides, the CDR3 is TGTGCCAGCAGCTTCCCAGGGGGCGGTGACATTCAGTACTTC. This encodes CASSFPGGGDIQYF.

This clonotype was picked up a small number of times. The chain carries TRBV4-1 and TRBJ2-1, with D possibly matching TRBD2 (6 bases). From germline, CDR1 is MGHRA and CDR2 YSYEKL. V lost 3 bases, J lost 0 bases, and 9 bases lay in between. The CDR3 consists of 15 residues. The CDR3 region is CASSQASASYNEQFF. Here the CDR3 DNA reads TGCGCCAGCAGCCAGGCTAGCGCCTCCTACAATGAGCAGTTCTTC.

The table lists this clonotype with a few counts. The chain uses TRBV12-3 or TRBV12-4 and TRBJ1-6; D might be TRBD1 (6 bases). The CDR3 runs to 17 residues. V lost 6 bases and J 4 bases, leaving 19 bases between the germline ends. CDR3 nucleotides: TGTGCCAGCAGGGGCGGCGTGGGGGGCCATTATAATTCACCCCTCCACTTT. Its translation: CASRGGVGGHYNSPLHF.

This clonotype was detected only a few times. The chain is built from TRBV5-1 and TRBJ2-1; TRBD1 matches 10 bases. This CDR3 is 15 amino acids long. J was trimmed by 4 bases and V by 1 base; bases with no gene match: 2. Germline-derived CDR1 and CDR2 are SGHRS and YFSETQ. CDR3 sequence: CASSLWTGGYNEQFF. CDR3 sequence (DNA): TGCGCCAGCAGCTTGTGGACAGGGGGGTACAATGAGCAGTTCTTC.

In this sample, this clonotype turned up a few times. This chain joins TRBV20-1 and TRBJ1-3; D is ambiguous. Germline-derived CDR1 and CDR2 are DFQATT and SNEGSKA (reference sequence). The V gene lost 4 bases and the J gene lost 0 bases, with 7 bases spanning the gap. The CDR3 runs to 13 residues. The DNA for the CDR3 is TGCAGTGCTAAAGAGAGCTCTGGAAACACCATATATTTT. It encodes CSAKESSGNTIYF.

This clonotype has only a few counts. This chain uses TRBV2 with TRBJ2-5; 7 nucleotides agree with TRBD2. CDR1 SNHLY and CDR2 FYNNEI come from the germline V gene. The ends lost 7 bases at V and 4 bases at J; junction bases unmatched: 12. CDR3 size: 15 residues. The CDR3 DNA reads as TGTGCCAGCATCCCCCCGAGCGGGAAGGGAGAGACCCAGTACTTC. Its protein is CASIPPSGKGETQYF.

This sequence joins TRBV6-5 and TRBJ2-7, with 12 bases identical to TRBD2. CDR1 and CDR2 from the germline V gene are MNHEY and SVGAGI. V lost 7 bases to trimming and J lost 4 bases; unmatched junction nucleotides: 5. The CDR3 extends over 14 amino acids. In DNA form, the CDR3 reads TGTGCCAGCATCCCACTAGCGGGAGGTTACGAGCAGTACTTC. This codes for CASIPLAGGYEQYF.

This clonotype was counted only a few times. This rearrangement joins TRBV7-6 to TRBJ2-7; D remains ambiguous. Germline assignment: CDR1 SGHVS and CDR2 FNYEAQ. V was pared by 4 bases and J by 4 bases, with 11 bases between. The CDR3 loop spans 13 amino acids. CDR3 coding DNA: TGTGCCAGCAGCTCGGACGGCAGATACGAGCAGTACTTC. Translated, it gives CASSSDGRYEQYF. The variable domain in full, with the rest retrieved from reference TRBV7-6 and TRBJ2-7, is GAGVSQSPRYKVTKRGQDVALRCDPISGHVSLYWYRQALGQGPEFLTYFNYEAQQDKSGLPNDRFSAERPEGSISTLTIQRTEQRDSAMYRCASSSDGRYEQYFGPGTRLTVT.

This clonotype came up a few times. The CDR3 spells CASKNRLPTDTQYF. CDR3 nucleotide sequence: TGTGCCAGTAAGAACAGGTTGCCCACAGATACGCAGTATTTT. This chain links TRBV27 with TRBJ2-3; a weak D match, TRBD1 (5 bases). V was cut by 9 bases and J by 2 bases, with 15 bases left in between. The length of the CDR3 is 14 residues. CDR1 and CDR2 (germline): MNHEY, SMNVEV (reference sequence).